The 18 T cell receptor beta chains reported below all come from one sample, sequenced in a study of response to subunit inactivated influenza vaccine. TCRdb called the RT-PCR reads again in MiXCR, with one record for every CDR3 protein. Among about 190,000 distinct CDR3 sequences listed, 13% to 15% were seen once. Sequencing was performed on CD8+ T cells sorted from PBMCs, taken roughly 5 days after vaccination. The receptors derive from a man aged 50 to 60 who received an inactivated influenza vaccine.

The rearrangement links TRBV5-1 to TRBJ1-2; D possibly corresponds to TRBD1 (6 bases). Germline CDR1 reads SGHRS; CDR2 reads YFSETQ. The V end was cut by 4 bases, the J end by 2 bases, with 12 bases between. The CDR3 is made up of 14 amino acids. DNA for the CDR3: TGCGCCAGCAGCCACCGGACAGCAAACTATGGCTACACCTTC. Protein: CASSHRTANYGYTF.

This rearrangement joins TRBV11-2 to TRBJ1-5; D is unclear. Germline assignment: CDR1 SGHAT and CDR2 FQNNGV. CDR3 length: 13 amino acids. V was shortened by 0 bases and J by 5 bases, with 5 bases between the two germline ends. CDR3 sequence (DNA): TGTGCCAGCAGCTTAGAGGCGGATCAGCCCCAGCATTTT. Protein sequence: CASSLEADQPQHF.

The chain links TRBV21-1 to TRBJ2-5; the table names TRBD1, a call not compared with the DNA. TRBV21-1 is an annotated pseudogene. The CDR3 is 14 amino acids. In DNA form, the CDR3 reads TGTGCCAGCAGCCCTCCCGGGGGGGGCGAGACCCAGTACTTC. Translating it yields CASSPPGGGETQYF.

This clonotype was detected only a few times. This chain uses TRBV7-9 with TRBJ2-4; 9 positions match TRBD1. J gave up 8 bases and V 3 bases, and 11 bases lay outside the gene matches. Per germline, CDR1 SEHNR and CDR2 FQNEAQ (reference sequence). This CDR3 is built from 16 residues. This chain's CDR3 is CASSFNAGTGLDIQYF. The CDR3 nucleotides read TGTGCCAGCAGCTTTAACGCCGGGACAGGGTTGGACATTCAGTACTTC.

This clonotype was seen a handful of times. CDR3 sequence reads: CASSPSGTIGYTF. The CDR3 DNA is TGTGCCAGTAGTCCCTCCGGGACGATTGGCTACACCTTC. V gene TRBV19 combines with J gene TRBJ1-2; D might be TRBD1 (5 bases). Trimming stripped 5 bases from V and 7 bases from J, with 14 bases between. CDR3 length: 13 residues. Germline CDR1 reads LNHDA; CDR2 reads SQIVND (reference sequence).

This clonotype was seen a few times. The chain joins TRBV25-1 to TRBJ2-1; D is perhaps TRBD2 (6 bases). CDR1 and CDR2 (germline): MGHDK, SYGVNS. V was clipped by 1 base and J by 0 bases, with 10 bases between them. This CDR3 comprises 16 residues. The CDR3 DNA sequence: TGTGCCAGCAGTGAATGGGGCGGGACCTCCTACAATGAGCAGTTCTTC. This encodes CASSEWGGTSYNEQFF. Using reference TRBV25-1 and TRBJ2-1 for the parts outside the CDR3, the full variable domain is EADIYQTPRYLVIGTGKKITLECSQTMGHDKMYWYQQDPGMELHLIHYSYGVNSTEKGDLSSESTVSRIRTEHFPLTLESARPSHTSQYLCASSEWGGTSYNEQFFGPGTRLTVL.

V is TRBV28 and J is TRBJ2-7, with 8 bases matching TRBD1. There are 14 residues in the CDR3. The germline gives CDR1 MDHEN, CDR2 SYDVKM. Trimming took 8 bases from V and 3 from J; bases not matched to a gene: 9. The CDR3 coding sequence is TGTGCCAGCTCCCCGGGACAGGCCCTCTACGAGCAGTACTTC. This codes for CASSPGQALYEQYF.

The rearrangement uses TRBV29-1 and TRBJ1-2; D is possibly TRBD1 (5 bases). V shed 2 bases and J shed 1 base, with 11 bases lying between them. Germline CDR1 SQVTM, CDR2 ANQGSEA. The CDR3 totals 14 residues. CDR3 residues: CSVEPGLRNYGYTF. The CDR3 DNA sequence: TGCAGCGTTGAACCGGGACTTCGTAACTATGGCTACACCTTC.

This clonotype appeared a few times. The chain recombines TRBV29-1 with TRBJ2-3, with 7 bases aligning to TRBD1. The CDR3 has 14 residues. Trimming took 4 bases from V and 0 from J; bases not matched to a gene: 4. CDR1 and CDR2 (germline): SQVTM, ANQGSEA. The CDR3 is CSVAGQASTDTQYF. CDR3 DNA: TGCAGCGTTGCTGGACAGGCTAGCACAGATACGCAGTATTTT.

This clonotype occurred many times. CDR3 bases: TGTGCCTTCTCAACCGACAATGAGCAGTTCTTC. This gives the protein CAFSTDNEQFF. The V gene is TRBV7-9, the J gene TRBJ2-1; D remains unclear. Germline CDR1 SEHNR, CDR2 FQNEAQ (reference sequence). This CDR3 contains 11 residues. V lost 11 bases and J lost 5, with 10 bases in between.

Here the CDR3 DNA reads TGTGCCAGTAGCAGGAGATATAGCAATCAGCCCCAGCATTTT. Its protein is CASSRRYSNQPQHF. The chain has TRBV19 and TRBJ1-5; no clear D gene. Germline V gene data show CDR1 as LNHDA and CDR2 as SQIVND (reference sequence). Trimming removed 6 bases from V and 0 bases from J, with 9 bases in between. The CDR3 totals 14 residues.

V gene TRBV20-1 combines with J gene TRBJ2-7; possible D gene TRBD2, 5 bases. V gave up 4 bases and J gave up 0 bases, with 10 bases separating them. Germline V lookup: CDR1 DFQATT, CDR2 SNEGSKA (reference sequence). This CDR3 has 13 amino acids. CDR3: CSAKGLSSYEQYF. In DNA form, the CDR3 reads TGCAGTGCTAAAGGACTGAGCTCCTACGAGCAGTACTTC.

The V gene is TRBV7-9, the J gene TRBJ2-1; the match to TRBD2 covers 9 bases. The length of the CDR3 is 14 residues. Per the germline V gene, CDR1 is SEHNR and CDR2 is FQNEAQ (reference sequence). Germline trimming cut 1 base from V and 6 bases from J; bases unmatched to any gene: 1. DNA of the CDR3: TGTGCCAGCAGCTTAGGGGGACTAGCCAATGAGCAGTTCTTC. It codes for CASSLGGLANEQFF.

V and J are TRBV2 and TRBJ2-5; unclear D gene. The CDR3 is made up of 15 amino acids. V lost 7 bases to trimming and J lost 5 bases, with 20 bases between them. Germline V gene sequence: CDR1 SNHLY, CDR2 FYNNEI. This CDR3 reads CASTSLISRRETQYF. The CDR3 region has the DNA TGTGCCAGCACCTCCTTAATTTCGAGGCGGGAGACCCAGTACTTC.

The chain is built from TRBV27 and TRBJ2-3; D perhaps matches TRBD1 (6 bases). Germline CDR1 reads MNHEY; CDR2 reads SMNVEV (reference sequence). V lost 3 bases to trimming and J lost 4 bases, with 11 bases between them. CDR3 length: 14 residues. The CDR3 coding sequence is TGTGCCAGCAGTTTTTTGGGGGCCGCAGATACGCAGTATTTT. It is translated as CASSFLGAADTQYF.

This clonotype was seen many times. J is TRBJ2-1 and V is TRBV29-1, with D tentatively TRBD1 (6 bases). This CDR3 contains 11 residues. Germline V gene lookup returns CDR1 SQVTM and CDR2 ANQGSEA. V was shortened by 8 bases and J by 12 bases, with 17 bases between the two germline ends. The CDR3 nucleotides read TGCAGCAACAGGGTTTCTGGGGTGCAGTTCTTC. It translates to CSNRVSGVQFF.

The chain recombines TRBV30 with TRBJ2-7; no clear D gene. Trimming shortened V by 4 bases and J by 3 bases, and 13 bases separated the two germline ends. CDR3 length: 13 residues. Germline lookup yields CDR1 GTSNPN and CDR2 SVGIG (reference sequence). The DNA of the CDR3 is TGTGCCTGGAATGAAGGATCCCGCTACGAGCAGTACTTC. This gives the protein CAWNEGSRYEQYF.

This chain joins TRBV12-2 and TRBJ2-2; the table's D call of TRBD2 was not tested on the DNA. TRBV12-2 is described as a pseudogene. The CDR3 is made up of 16 amino acids. CDR3 region: CASRETGSTGTGELFF. The CDR3, as DNA: TGTGCAAGTCGAGAAACCGGGTCTACCGGCACCGGGGAGCTGTTTTTT.